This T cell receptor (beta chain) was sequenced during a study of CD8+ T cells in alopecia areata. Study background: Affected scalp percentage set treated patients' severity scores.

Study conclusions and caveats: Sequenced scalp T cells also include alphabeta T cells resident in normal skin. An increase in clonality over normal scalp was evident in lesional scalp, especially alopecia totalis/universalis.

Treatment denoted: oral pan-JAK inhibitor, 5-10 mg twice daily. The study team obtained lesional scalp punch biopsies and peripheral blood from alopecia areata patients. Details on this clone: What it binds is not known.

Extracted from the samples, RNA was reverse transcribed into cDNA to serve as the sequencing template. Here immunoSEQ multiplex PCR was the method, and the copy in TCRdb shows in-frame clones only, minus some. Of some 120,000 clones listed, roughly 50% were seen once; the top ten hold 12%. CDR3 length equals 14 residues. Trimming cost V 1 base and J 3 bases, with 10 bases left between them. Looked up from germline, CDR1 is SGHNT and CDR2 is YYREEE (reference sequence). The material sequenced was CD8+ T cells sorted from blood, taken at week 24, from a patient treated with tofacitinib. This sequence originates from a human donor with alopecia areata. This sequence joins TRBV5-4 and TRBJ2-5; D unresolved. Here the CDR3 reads CASSLSQSEETQYF. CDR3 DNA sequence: TGTGCCAGCAGCTTGAGCCAGAGTGAAGAGACCCAGTACTTC. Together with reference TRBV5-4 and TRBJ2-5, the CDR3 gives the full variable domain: ETGVTQSPTHLIKTRGQQVTLRCSSQSGHNTVSWYQQALGQGPQFIFQYYREEENGRGNFPPRFSGLQFPNYSSELNVNALELDDSALYLCASSLSQSEETQYFGPGTRLLVL.